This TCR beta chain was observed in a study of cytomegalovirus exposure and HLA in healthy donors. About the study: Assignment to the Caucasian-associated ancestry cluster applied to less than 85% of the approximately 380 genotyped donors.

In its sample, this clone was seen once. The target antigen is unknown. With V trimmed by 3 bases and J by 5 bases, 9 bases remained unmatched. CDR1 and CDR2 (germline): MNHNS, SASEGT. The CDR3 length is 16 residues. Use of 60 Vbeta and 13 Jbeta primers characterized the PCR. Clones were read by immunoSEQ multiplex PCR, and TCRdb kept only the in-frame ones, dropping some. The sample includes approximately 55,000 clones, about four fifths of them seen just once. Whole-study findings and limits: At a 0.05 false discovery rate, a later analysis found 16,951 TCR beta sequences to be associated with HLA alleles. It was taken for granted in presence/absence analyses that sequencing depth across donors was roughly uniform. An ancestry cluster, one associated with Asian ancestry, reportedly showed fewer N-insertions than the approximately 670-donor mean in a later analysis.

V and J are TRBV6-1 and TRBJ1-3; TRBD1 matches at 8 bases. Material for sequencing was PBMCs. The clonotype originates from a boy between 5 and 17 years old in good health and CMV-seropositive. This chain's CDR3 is CASSEEDRVKRNTIYF. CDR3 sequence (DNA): TGTGCCAGCAGTGAGGAGGACAGGGTAAAAAGAAACACCATATATTTT.